The 8 T cell receptor beta chains below all came from one sample that was sequenced in a study of T cells expressing NK-cell markers. TCRdb reprocessed the 5' RACE reads, keeping one entry per CDR3 protein, no DNA. The listing contains 350,000 to 500,000 distinct CDR3 sequences. Sequenced material: blood T cells: a sorted CD56 or NKG2C T cell subset, CD4+ or CD8+ T cells, or bulk PBMC T cells (not recorded which). These receptor sequences come from a woman aged 18-69 years in good health.

The chain is built from TRBV3-1 and TRBJ2-1; checking the TCRdb D call of TRBD1 is not possible without DNA. Germline V gene data show CDR1 as LGHDT and CDR2 as YNNKEL (reference sequence). There are 17 residues in the CDR3. This chain's CDR3 is CASSQELAGGLCDEQFF.

This chain uses TRBV9 with TRBJ2-3; no DNA is available, so the TRBD1 call from TCRdb remains unchecked. Germline CDR1 and CDR2: SGDLS and YYNGEE. This CDR3 is built from 14 residues. The CDR3 loop is CASSSSRAGGTQYF.

This chain uses TRBV4-1 with TRBJ1-1; the TCRdb call, TRBD1, lacks DNA for checking. Germline loops: CDR1 MGHRA, CDR2 YSYEKL. This CDR3 has 17 amino acids. The CDR3: CASSQGQGPLMDTEAFF.

The gene calls are TRBV5-5 and TRBJ2-3; TCRdb selects TRBD1, and the lack of DNA leaves this call unchecked. Germline V gives CDR1 SGHKS, CDR2 YYEKEE (reference sequence). The CDR3 totals 15 residues. CDR3 sequence reads: CASSRAGQGTDTQYF.

This chain connects TRBV2 to TRBJ1-3. Per the germline V gene, CDR1 is SNHLY and CDR2 is FYNNEI. The CDR3 covers 15 residues. The CDR3 sequence is CASRKDGRSGNTIYF.

The chain employs TRBV19 and TRBJ2-1; the D call from TCRdb, TRBD1, cannot be confirmed without DNA. Germline CDR1 LNHDA, CDR2 SQIVND (reference sequence). The CDR3 is 14 amino acids. CDR3 region: CASSTGTGVDEQFF.

CDR3 loop: CASSLGGRSQHF. The V gene is TRBV7-9, the J gene TRBJ1-5. Germline assignment: CDR1 SEHNR and CDR2 FQNEAQ (reference sequence). The CDR3 spans 12 residues.

Here the CDR3 reads CASTRLGGTGELFF. The V gene is TRBV12-3 or TRBV12-4, the J gene TRBJ2-2; TCRdb selects TRBD1, and the lack of DNA leaves this call unchecked. This CDR3 comprises 14 residues.